A selection of T cell receptor beta chains follows, all from one sample in a study of blood T cells in healthy people across ages. TCRdb recomputed calls from the 5' RACE reads with MiXCR, one row per CDR3 protein. The sample includes about 1,600,000 distinct CDR3 sequences, 40% to 50% of them seen just once. Sequencing input: blood. These receptors came from a woman between 18 and 29 years old in good health. CDR3s include the opening cysteine and the closing phenylalanine or tryptophan. The D gene is left open where the match is weak. Rows give clone size only sometimes, using once, few, many, or a class for an expanded clone.

V gene	clone size	D gene	J gene	CDR3 protein	CDR3 DNA
TRBV20-1	NA	TRBD1	TRBJ1-5	CSARDLGAGGRNQPQHF	TGCAGTGCTAGAGATTTAGGGGCAGGGGGCCGTAATCAGCCCCAGCATTTT
TRBV4-2	NA	TRBD2	TRBJ2-1	CASSQAGTSRKPEQFF	TGTGCCAGCAGCCAGGCCGGGACTAGCCGCAAGCCTGAGCAGTTCTTC
TRBV6-5	few	NA	TRBJ2-1	CASSSEPPSYNEQFF	TGTGCCAGCAGTTCAGAACCCCCGTCCTACAATGAGCAGTTCTTC
TRBV10-2	NA	TRBD2	TRBJ2-7	CASRRLAATYEQYF	TGCGCCAGCAGAAGACTAGCGGCCACCTACGAGCAGTACTTC
TRBV6-6	few	TRBD2	TRBJ2-5	CASKPTRGKETQYF	TGTGCCAGCAAACCCACGCGGGGGAAAGAGACCCAGTACTTC
TRBV18	NA	NA	TRBJ1-2	CASSPSNTQTRGYTF	TGTGCCAGCTCACCGAGTAATACTCAAACACGAGGCTACACCTTC
TRBV10-3	NA	NA	TRBJ1-1	CAISERGLDTEAFF	TGTGCCATCAGTGAGAGGGGGTTGGACACTGAAGCTTTCTTT
TRBV14	NA	TRBD1	TRBJ1-5	CASGQERRTGGGNQPQHF	TGTGCCAGCGGCCAAGAGAGGAGAACAGGGGGCGGCAATCAGCCCCAGCATTTT
TRBV12-3/TRBV12-4	few	NA	TRBJ2-7	CASSSAGWVKQYF	TGTGCCAGCAGTTCCGCCGGATGGGTGAAGCAGTACTTC
TRBV4-1	few	TRBD2	TRBJ2-1	CASSLLTSGKYNEQFF	TGCGCCAGCAGCCTTCTGACTAGCGGGAAATACAATGAGCAGTTCTTC
TRBV15	NA	NA	TRBJ1-5	CATSRDRRGVADQPQHF	TGTGCCACCAGCAGAGATCGTAGGGGGGTGGCAGATCAGCCCCAGCATTTT
TRBV7-9	NA	TRBD2	TRBJ2-7	CASSRTSGRPSSYNEQYF	TGTGCCAGCAGCCGGACTAGCGGGAGGCCGAGCTCCTACAATGAGCAGTACTTC
TRBV25-1	once	NA	TRBJ1-1	CASSEKVQGPNTEAFF	TGTGCCAGCAGCGAAAAAGTCCAGGGACCGAACACTGAAGCTTTCTTT
TRBV7-2	NA	NA	TRBJ2-7	CASSQAKGLSYEQYF	TGTGCCAGCAGTCAGGCCAAGGGTCTTTCCTACGAGCAGTACTTC
TRBV5-1	few	TRBD2	TRBJ2-1	CASSLYAGGQSEQFF	TGCGCCAGCAGCTTGTACGCGGGGGGGCAATCTGAGCAGTTCTTC
TRBV5-1	NA	NA	TRBJ2-4	CASSFQDQILAKNIQYF	TGCGCCAGCAGCTTCCAAGACCAGATCCTAGCCAAAAACATTCAGTACTTC
TRBV12-3/TRBV12-4	NA	TRBD1	TRBJ1-2	CASSLGQVGYGCTF	TGTGCCAGCAGCCTCGGACAGGTGGGCTATGGCTGCACCTTC
TRBV3-1	few	NA	TRBJ1-2	CASSQGTGSNYGYTF	TGTGCCAGCAGCCAAGGAACAGGGTCCAACTATGGCTACACCTTC
TRBV27	NA	NA	TRBJ2-6	CASSTVAGANVLTF	TGTGCCAGCAGTACGGTGGCAGGGGCCAACGTCCTGACTTTC
TRBV9	NA	TRBD2	TRBJ2-5	CASSPLSGGVKETQYF	TGTGCCAGCAGCCCCCTTAGCGGGGGGGTTAAGGAGACCCAGTACTTC
TRBV28	NA	TRBD1	TRBJ1-2	CASSLEPGQAHYGYTF	TGTGCCAGCAGTTTAGAGCCGGGACAGGCCCACTATGGCTACACCTTC
TRBV6-6	NA	NA	TRBJ1-4	CASSDVWGEKLFF	TGTGCCAGCAGTGATGTTTGGGGTGAAAAACTGTTTTTT
TRBV28	many	NA	TRBJ1-6	CERARTNNSPLHF	TGCGAGCGAGCCCGAACAAATAATTCACCCCTCCACTTT
TRBV7-2	NA	NA	TRBJ2-5	CASSLNSRGTVETQYF	TGTGCCAGCAGTTTAAACAGCCGGGGGACGGTGGAGACCCAGTACTTC
TRBV6-2/TRBV6-3	NA	NA	TRBJ2-3	CASTLAGYTDTQYF	TGTGCCAGCACCTTGGCGGGGTACACAGATACGCAGTATTTT
TRBV4-2	NA	NA	TRBJ2-3	CASSQDLGGMSTDTQYF	TGTGCCAGCAGCCAAGATCTCGGCGGGATGAGCACAGATACGCAGTATTTT
TRBV5-4	NA	TRBD1	TRBJ1-6	CACTGQDNSPLHF	TGTGCCTGCACTGGACAGGATAATTCACCCCTCCACTTT
TRBV3-1	NA	NA	TRBJ1-2	CASSRGPGSGYTF	TGTGCCAGCAGCCGAGGGCCCGGCTCCGGCTACACCTTC
TRBV20-1	few	NA	TRBJ1-6	CSARGGRGNSPLHF	TGCAGTGCTAGAGGAGGAAGGGGCAATTCACCCCTCCACTTT
TRBV20-1	NA	NA	TRBJ1-2	CSAPPGPSNYGYTF	TGCAGTGCTCCCCCAGGCCCCTCTAACTATGGCTACACCTTC
TRBV7-8	NA	NA	TRBJ2-7	CASSLSGKSLHEQYF	TGTGCCAGCAGTTTGTCGGGGAAGTCCCTCCACGAGCAGTACTTC
TRBV14	few	NA	TRBJ2-3	CASSQAQRGDTQYF	TGTGCCAGCAGCCAAGCCCAACGGGGGGATACGCAGTATTTT
TRBV6-2/TRBV6-3	NA	NA	TRBJ2-5	CASTSLGRTQQETQYF	TGTGCCAGCACCTCCTTGGGCAGGACGCAACAAGAGACCCAGTACTTC
TRBV13	few	NA	TRBJ2-1	CASSRNRGLGEQFF	TGTGCCAGCAGCAGAAATAGAGGGCTTGGTGAGCAGTTCTTC
TRBV6-1	NA	NA	TRBJ1-6	CASSEIQGGNSPLHF	TGTGCCAGCAGTGAAATCCAGGGTGGGAATTCACCCCTCCACTTT
TRBV7-9	few	TRBD2	TRBJ2-5	CASSLTSGYETQYF	TGTGCCAGCAGCTTAACTAGCGGGTACGAGACCCAGTACTTC
TRBV20-1	NA	NA	TRBJ1-1	CSARMVTEAFF	TGCAGTGCTAGAATGGTCACTGAAGCTTTCTTT
TRBV6-6	once	NA	TRBJ1-5	CASSPLQSNYNQPQHF	TGTGCCAGCAGTCCCCTCCAATCAAACTACAATCAGCCCCAGCATTTT
TRBV6-1	NA	NA	TRBJ2-1	CASIGTLDNEQFF	TGTGCCAGCATAGGTACTTTAGACAATGAGCAGTTCTTC
TRBV29-1	NA	NA	TRBJ1-2	CSVKPGDYGYTF	TGCAGCGTTAAGCCAGGCGACTATGGCTACACCTTC
TRBV20-1	NA	TRBD2	TRBJ2-3	CSAKGLAGRDTQYF	TGCAGTGCAAAGGGACTAGCGGGGAGGGATACGCAGTATTTT
TRBV28	NA	TRBD1	TRBJ2-3	CATQPGTGITDTQYF	TGTGCCACCCAGCCCGGGACAGGGATCACAGATACGCAGTATTTT
TRBV4-2	once	NA	TRBJ2-7	CASSQDRDTDEQYF	TGTGCCAGCAGCCAAGATCGGGACACCGACGAGCAGTACTTC
TRBV3-1	few	TRBD1	TRBJ1-5	CASSQGQGQPQHF	TGTGCCAGCAGCCAAGGACAGGGGCAGCCCCAGCATTTT
TRBV6-1	NA	NA	TRBJ1-2	CASSETTQNYGYTF	TGTGCCAGCAGTGAAACCACACAGAACTATGGCTACACCTTC
TRBV29-1	many	TRBD2	TRBJ2-7	CSVDGGYSYEQYF	TGCAGCGTTGACGGGGGGTACTCCTACGAGCAGTACTTC
TRBV15	NA	NA	TRBJ1-1	CATSRVSGADTEAFF	TGTGCCACCAGCAGGGTCTCCGGTGCGGACACTGAAGCTTTCTTT
TRBV6-6	few	NA	TRBJ1-1	CASSQPGAEAFF	TGTGCCAGCAGCCAACCCGGGGCGGAAGCTTTCTTT
TRBV3-1	NA	NA	TRBJ2-7	CASSHHGQTGVDEQYF	TGTGCCAGCAGCCATCACGGTCAGACCGGGGTAGACGAGCAGTACTTC
TRBV7-2	NA	NA	TRBJ2-7	CASSLGFLSSYEQYF	TGTGCCAGCAGCTTGGGATTTCTGAGCTCCTACGAGCAGTACTTC
TRBV6-2/TRBV6-3	NA	TRBD2	TRBJ2-1	CASSFPPGGTSYSEQFF	TGTGCCAGCAGTTTCCCCCCGGGGGGGACCTCCTACAGTGAGCAGTTCTTC
TRBV5-1	NA	TRBD1	TRBJ1-1	CASSSDRYTEAFF	TGCGCCAGCAGCTCGGACAGGTACACTGAAGCTTTCTTT